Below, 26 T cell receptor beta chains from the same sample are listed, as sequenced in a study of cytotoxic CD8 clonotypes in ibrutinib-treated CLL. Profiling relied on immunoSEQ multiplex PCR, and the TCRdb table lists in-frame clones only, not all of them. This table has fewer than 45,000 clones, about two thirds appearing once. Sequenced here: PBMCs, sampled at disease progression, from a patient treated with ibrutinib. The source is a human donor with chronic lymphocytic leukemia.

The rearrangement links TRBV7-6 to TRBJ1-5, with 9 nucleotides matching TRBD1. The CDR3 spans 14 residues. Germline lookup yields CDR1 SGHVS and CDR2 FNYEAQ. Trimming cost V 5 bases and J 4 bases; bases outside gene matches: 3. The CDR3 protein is CASSPTGGNQPQHF. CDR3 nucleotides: TGTGCCAGCAGCCCGACAGGGGGAAATCAGCCCCAGCATTTT.

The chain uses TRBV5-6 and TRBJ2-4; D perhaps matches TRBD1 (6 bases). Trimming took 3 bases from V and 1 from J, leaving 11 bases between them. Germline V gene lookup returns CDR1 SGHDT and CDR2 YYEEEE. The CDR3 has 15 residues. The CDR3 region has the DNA TGTGCCAGCAGCTCGGAGCAGGGGGCCAAAAACATTCAGTACTTC. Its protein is CASSSEQGAKNIQYF.

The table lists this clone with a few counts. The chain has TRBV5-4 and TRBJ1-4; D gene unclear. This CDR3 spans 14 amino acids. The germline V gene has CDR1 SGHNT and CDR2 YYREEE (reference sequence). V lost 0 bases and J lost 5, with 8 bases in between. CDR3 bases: TGTGCCAGCAGCTTGGGTTTTGGGAATGAAAAACTGTTTTTT. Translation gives CASSLGFGNEKLFF.

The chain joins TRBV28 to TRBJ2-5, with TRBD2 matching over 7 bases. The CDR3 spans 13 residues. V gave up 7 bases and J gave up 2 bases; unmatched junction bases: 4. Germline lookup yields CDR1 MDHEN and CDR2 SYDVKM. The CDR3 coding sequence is TGTGCCAGCACCGGGGAGGGGCAAGAGACCCAGTACTTC. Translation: CASTGEGQETQYF.

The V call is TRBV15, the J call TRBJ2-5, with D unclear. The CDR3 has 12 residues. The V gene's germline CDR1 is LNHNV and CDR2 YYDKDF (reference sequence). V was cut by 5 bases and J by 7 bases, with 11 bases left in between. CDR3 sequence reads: CATSPRLGTQYF. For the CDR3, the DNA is TGTGCCACCAGCCCACGCTTAGGGACCCAGTACTTC.

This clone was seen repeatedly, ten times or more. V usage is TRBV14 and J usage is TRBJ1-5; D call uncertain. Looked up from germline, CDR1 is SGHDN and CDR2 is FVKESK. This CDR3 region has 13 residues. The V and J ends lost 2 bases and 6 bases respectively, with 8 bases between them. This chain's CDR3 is CASSQYPGQPQHF. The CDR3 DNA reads TGTGCCAGCAGCCAATACCCCGGTCAGCCCCAGCATTTT.

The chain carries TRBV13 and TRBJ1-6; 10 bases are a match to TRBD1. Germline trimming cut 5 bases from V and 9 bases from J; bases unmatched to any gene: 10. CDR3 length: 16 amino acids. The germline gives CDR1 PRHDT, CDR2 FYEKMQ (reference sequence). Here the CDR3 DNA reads TGTGCCAGCAGCCAGGGTGCGGGACAGGGGTCTTCACCCCTCCACTTT. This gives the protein CASSQGAGQGSSPLHF.

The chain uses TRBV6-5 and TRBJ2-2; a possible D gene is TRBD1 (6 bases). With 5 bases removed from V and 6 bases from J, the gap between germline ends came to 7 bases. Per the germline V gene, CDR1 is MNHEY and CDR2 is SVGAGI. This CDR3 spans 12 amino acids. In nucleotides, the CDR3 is TGTGCCAGCAGTGCAGGGGCCGGGGAGCTGTTTTTT. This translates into CASSAGAGELFF.

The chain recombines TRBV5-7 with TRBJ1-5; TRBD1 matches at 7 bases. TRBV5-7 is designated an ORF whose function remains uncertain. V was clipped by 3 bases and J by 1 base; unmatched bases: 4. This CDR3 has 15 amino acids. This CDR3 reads CASSCHRGSNQPQHF. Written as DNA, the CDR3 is TGTGCCAGCAGCTGTCACAGGGGAAGCAATCAGCCCCAGCATTTT.

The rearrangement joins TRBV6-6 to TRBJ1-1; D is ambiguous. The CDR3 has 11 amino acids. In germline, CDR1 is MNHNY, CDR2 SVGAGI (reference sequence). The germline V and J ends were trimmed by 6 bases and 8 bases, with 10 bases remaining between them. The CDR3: CASRLEAEAFF. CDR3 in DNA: TGTGCCAGCAGACTTGAAGCGGAAGCTTTCTTT.

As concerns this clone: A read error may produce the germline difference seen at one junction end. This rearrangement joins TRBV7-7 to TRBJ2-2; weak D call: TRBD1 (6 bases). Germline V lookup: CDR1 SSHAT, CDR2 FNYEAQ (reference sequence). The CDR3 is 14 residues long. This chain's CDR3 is CASSSQGGGGELFF. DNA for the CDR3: TGTGCTAGCAGCTCACAGGGTGGTGGAGGGGAGCTGTTTTTT.

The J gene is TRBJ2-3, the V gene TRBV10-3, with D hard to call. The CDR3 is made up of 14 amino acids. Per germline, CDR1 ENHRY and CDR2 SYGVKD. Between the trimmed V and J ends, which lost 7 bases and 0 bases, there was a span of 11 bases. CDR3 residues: CAINGGVSTDTQYF. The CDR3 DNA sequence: TGTGCCATCAACGGCGGAGTTAGCACAGATACGCAGTATTTT.

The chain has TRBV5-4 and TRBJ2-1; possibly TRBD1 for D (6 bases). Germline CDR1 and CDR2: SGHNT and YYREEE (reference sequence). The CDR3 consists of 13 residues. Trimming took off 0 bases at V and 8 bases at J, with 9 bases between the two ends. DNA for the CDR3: TGTGCCAGCAGCTTGGACAGGGCTGATGAGCAGTTCTTC. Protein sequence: CASSLDRADEQFF.

CDR3 sequence (DNA): TGTGCCACCAGCAGAGAACAGCGGGCCTACGAGCAGTACTTC. Protein: CATSREQRAYEQYF. This chain joins TRBV15 and TRBJ2-7; D might be TRBD2 (6 bases). Per the germline V gene, CDR1 is LNHNV and CDR2 is YYDKDF (reference sequence). The V end was cut by 0 bases, the J end by 2 bases, with 8 bases between. CDR3 length equals 14 residues.

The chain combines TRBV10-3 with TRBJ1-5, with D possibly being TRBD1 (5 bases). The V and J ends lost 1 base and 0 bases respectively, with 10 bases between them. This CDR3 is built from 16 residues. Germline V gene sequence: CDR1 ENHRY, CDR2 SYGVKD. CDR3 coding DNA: TGTGCCATCAGTGAGTGGGGGGTAGGTAGCAATCAGCCCCAGCATTTT. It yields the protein CAISEWGVGSNQPQHF.

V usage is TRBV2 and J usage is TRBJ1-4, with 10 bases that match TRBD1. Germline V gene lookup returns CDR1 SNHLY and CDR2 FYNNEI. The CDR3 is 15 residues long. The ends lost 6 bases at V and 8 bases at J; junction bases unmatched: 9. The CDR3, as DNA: TGTGCCAGCAGCCCTGACAGGGGGCATATGGAAAAACTGTTTTTT. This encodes CASSPDRGHMEKLFF.

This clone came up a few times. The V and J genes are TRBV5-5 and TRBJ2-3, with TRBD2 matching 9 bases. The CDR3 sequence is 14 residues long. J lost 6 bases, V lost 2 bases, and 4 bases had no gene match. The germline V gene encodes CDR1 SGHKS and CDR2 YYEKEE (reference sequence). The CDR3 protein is CASSLAGGVDTQYF. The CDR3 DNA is TGTGCCAGCAGCTTAGCGGGGGGCGTGGATACGCAGTATTTT.

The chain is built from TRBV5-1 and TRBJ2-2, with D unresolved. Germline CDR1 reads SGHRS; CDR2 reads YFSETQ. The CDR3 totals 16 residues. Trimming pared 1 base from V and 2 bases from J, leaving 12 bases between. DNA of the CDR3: TGCGCCAGCAGCTTGACAACCCAGACTAACACCGGGGAGCTGTTTTTT. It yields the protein CASSLTTQTNTGELFF.

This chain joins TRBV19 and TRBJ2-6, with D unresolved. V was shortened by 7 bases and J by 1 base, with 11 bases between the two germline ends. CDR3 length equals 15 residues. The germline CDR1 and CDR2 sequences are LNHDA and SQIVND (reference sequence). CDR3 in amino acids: CASTLPASGANVLTF. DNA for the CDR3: TGTGCCAGTACCCTTCCGGCTTCTGGGGCCAACGTCCTGACTTTC.

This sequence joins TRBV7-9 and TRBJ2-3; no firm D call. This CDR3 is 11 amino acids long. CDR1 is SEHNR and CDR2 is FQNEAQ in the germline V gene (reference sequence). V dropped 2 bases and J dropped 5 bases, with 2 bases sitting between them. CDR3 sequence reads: CASSLIDTQYF. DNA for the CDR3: TGTGCCAGCAGCTTAATAGATACGCAGTATTTT.

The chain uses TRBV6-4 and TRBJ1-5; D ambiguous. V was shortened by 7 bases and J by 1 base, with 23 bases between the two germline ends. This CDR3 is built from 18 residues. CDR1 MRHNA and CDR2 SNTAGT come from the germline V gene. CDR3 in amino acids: CASTGSWVAERSNQPQHF. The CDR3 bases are TGTGCCAGCACTGGGAGTTGGGTGGCCGAGAGGAGCAATCAGCCCCAGCATTTT.

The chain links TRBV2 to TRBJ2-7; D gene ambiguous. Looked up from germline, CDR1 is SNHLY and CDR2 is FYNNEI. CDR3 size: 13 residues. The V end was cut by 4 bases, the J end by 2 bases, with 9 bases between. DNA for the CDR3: TGTGCCAGCAGTGCGAGCCGGACCTACGAGCAGTACTTC. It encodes CASSASRTYEQYF.

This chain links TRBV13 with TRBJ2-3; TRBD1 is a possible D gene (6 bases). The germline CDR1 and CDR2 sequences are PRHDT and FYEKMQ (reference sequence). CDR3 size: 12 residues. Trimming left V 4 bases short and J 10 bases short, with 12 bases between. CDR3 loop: CASSSRPGAQYF. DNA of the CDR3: TGTGCCAGCAGCTCCAGGCCAGGGGCGCAGTATTTT.

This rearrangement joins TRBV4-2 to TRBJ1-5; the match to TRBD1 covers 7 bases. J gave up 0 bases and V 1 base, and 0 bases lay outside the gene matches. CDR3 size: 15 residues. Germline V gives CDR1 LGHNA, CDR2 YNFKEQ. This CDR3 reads CASSQGTGSNQPQHF. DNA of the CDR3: TGTGCCAGCAGCCAAGGGACAGGTAGCAATCAGCCCCAGCATTTT.

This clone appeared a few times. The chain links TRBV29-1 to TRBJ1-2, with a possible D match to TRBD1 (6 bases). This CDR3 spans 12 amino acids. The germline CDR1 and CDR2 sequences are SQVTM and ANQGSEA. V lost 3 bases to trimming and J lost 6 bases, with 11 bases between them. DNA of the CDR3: TGCAGCGTTGATAGGACAGTCCATGGCTACACCTTC. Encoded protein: CSVDRTVHGYTF.

CDR3 sequence (DNA): TGTGCCAGCAGTTTGCCGGATAGGGGGCGTGAGCAGTACTTC. Protein sequence: CASSLPDRGREQYF. The chain has TRBV28 and TRBJ2-7, with 7 positions matching TRBD1. The germline CDR1 and CDR2 sequences are MDHEN and SYDVKM. The junction had 9 bases not matched to a gene; V was cut back by 3 bases and J by 7 bases. There are 14 residues in the CDR3.